These 18 T cell receptor beta chains share one sample of origin, sequenced in a study of blood T cell repertoires in COVID-19. Using immunoSEQ multiplex PCR, the repertoire was profiled, and TCRdb retains in-frame clones only, with some absent. Of 70,000 to 95,000 clones in the sample, 88% were seen once. Material for sequencing was peripheral blood. These receptors were taken from a man between 65 and 80 years old with acute or convalescent COVID-19.

This chain joins TRBV10-3 and TRBJ2-3; no definite D call. The CDR3 is 16 residues long. In germline, CDR1 is ENHRY, CDR2 SYGVKD. V lost 5 bases, J lost 1 base, and 16 bases lay in between. CDR3: CAISSSSSGRTDTQYF. For the CDR3, the DNA is TGTGCCATCAGTTCGAGTAGCAGTGGCCGCACAGATACGCAGTATTTT.

V usage is TRBV7-2 and J usage is TRBJ2-3; 10 bases are a match to TRBD1. CDR1 SGHTA and CDR2 FQGNSA come from the germline V gene. The CDR3 is 16 amino acids. V shed 1 base and J 7 bases; nucleotides not matched to a gene: 8. CDR3 sequence reads: CASSLVTGTGANTQYF. CDR3 in DNA: TGTGCCAGCAGCTTAGTTACCGGGACAGGGGCTAATACGCAGTATTTT.

The genes are TRBV10-2 and TRBJ2-7; D is possibly TRBD1 (7 bases). Germline loops: CDR1 WSHSY, CDR2 SAAADI. CDR3 length equals 14 residues. The V end lost 7 bases, the J end lost 2 bases, and 15 bases lay between the germline ends. CDR3 sequence reads: CASKTGWGAYEQYF. The CDR3 bases are TGCGCCAGCAAGACAGGGTGGGGGGCCTACGAGCAGTACTTC.

V gene TRBV19 combines with J gene TRBJ2-7, with TRBD2 matching over 9 bases. Germline CDR1 and CDR2: LNHDA and SQIVND (reference sequence). The J segment lost 6 bases and the V segment lost 0 bases, leaving 12 bases of the junction unmatched. The CDR3 sequence is 17 residues long. The CDR3 bases are TGTGCCAGTAGTATAGATCCGATAGCGGGAGTCAAGGTCGAGCAGTACTTC. Residues: CASSIDPIAGVKVEQYF. The full variable domain, rest sourced from reference TRBV19 and TRBJ2-7, is DGGITQSPKYLFRKEGQNVTLSCEQNLNHDAMYWYRQDPGQGLRLIYYSQIVNDFQKGDIAEGYSVSREKKESFPLTVTSAQKNPTAFYLCASSIDPIAGVKVEQYFGPGTRLTVT.

V is TRBV28 and J is TRBJ1-4; D may be TRBD1 (6 bases). Trimming cost V 8 bases and J 8 bases, with 24 bases left between them. The CDR3 covers 16 residues. Germline-derived CDR1 and CDR2 are MDHEN and SYDVKM. The CDR3 nucleotides read TGTGCCAGCGCACCGGCTATCGGGACAAAACAAGAAAAACTGTTTTTT. It translates to CASAPAIGTKQEKLFF.

The chain is built from TRBV10-1 and TRBJ2-2, with 7 bases matching TRBD2. Germline CDR1 WNHNN, CDR2 SYGVQD (reference sequence). This CDR3 is 15 amino acids long. Losses at the gene ends were 8 bases for V and 0 bases for J; bases not matched to a gene: 6. CDR3: CASRASGTNTGELFF. CDR3 DNA sequence: TGCGCCAGCCGGGCTAGCGGCACGAACACCGGGGAGCTGTTTTTT.

The CDR3 DNA sequence: TGCAGTGCTAGTCTAGCAGGCCTCACAGATACGCAGTATTTT. Amino acids: CSASLAGLTDTQYF. This sequence joins TRBV20-1 and TRBJ2-3, with a tentative D call TRBD2 (5 bases). Germline CDR1 DFQATT, CDR2 SNEGSKA (reference sequence). Trimming removed 3 bases at V and 2 bases at J, with 12 bases between. The CDR3 contains 14 residues.

A note on this clone: The germline gene is not matched at one end of the junction; a read error may be the cause. The chain has TRBV5-1 and TRBJ1-2; TRBD1 might be the D (5 bases). Per the germline V gene, CDR1 is SGHRS and CDR2 is YFSETQ. The CDR3 extends over 13 amino acids. The DNA for the CDR3 is TGCGCCAGCAGCTTCGACAGTCCTTCGACCATAAAGTTC. It codes for CASSFDSPSTIKF.

Only one count was recorded for this clone. This chain uses TRBV7-2 with TRBJ2-6; D is ambiguous. The V end lost 8 bases, the J end lost 1 base, and 12 bases lay between the germline ends. This CDR3 spans 15 amino acids. Germline V gene lookup returns CDR1 SGHTA and CDR2 FQGNSA. As DNA, the CDR3 is TGTGCCAGCGGCACCGTTGGTTCTGGGGCCAACGTCCTGACTTTC. Amino acid sequence: CASGTVGSGANVLTF.

This clone has a single count. This chain joins TRBV7-9 and TRBJ1-2, with TRBD1 matching over 9 bases. This CDR3 is built from 14 residues. V lost 5 bases, J lost 8 bases, and 9 bases stayed unmatched. Germline CDR1 SEHNR, CDR2 FQNEAQ (reference sequence). The DNA of the CDR3 is TGTGCCAGCAGCGAACAACAGGGGGCTGGAGGCTACACCTTC. This translates into CASSEQQGAGGYTF.

This clone was counted between two and nine times. This rearrangement joins TRBV28 to TRBJ1-6; the D is unclear. The CDR3 contains 14 residues. V was trimmed by 1 base and J by 3 bases, leaving 4 bases between them. Germline CDR1 and CDR2: MDHEN and SYDVKM. Here the CDR3 DNA reads TGTGCCAGCAGTTTATCAGGCTATAATTCACCCCTCCACTTT. Protein: CASSLSGYNSPLHF. The variable domain in full, completed from reference TRBV28 and TRBJ1-6, reads DVKVTQSSRYLVKRTGEKVFLECVQDMDHENMFWYRQDPGLGLRLIYFSYDVKMKEKGDIPEGYSVSREKKERFSLILESASTNQTSMYLCASSLSGYNSPLHFGNGTRLTVT.

This rearrangement joins TRBV28 to TRBJ1-1, with 8 positions matching TRBD1. The CDR3 runs 14 residues. Unmatched junction bases numbered 10, after V lost 7 bases and J lost 6 bases. Germline V gene data show CDR1 as MDHEN and CDR2 as SYDVKM. CDR3 sequence: CASTSDRGIPEAFF. The CDR3 coding sequence is TGTGCCAGCACTTCCGACAGGGGTATTCCTGAAGCTTTCTTT.

This clone has a handful of counts. The chain employs TRBV29-1 and TRBJ2-1, with 9 bases fitting TRBD2. The CDR3 sequence is 14 residues long. From germline, CDR1 is SQVTM and CDR2 ANQGSEA. Trimming cost V 5 bases and J 7 bases; bases outside gene matches: 9. The CDR3 reads CSVRVAGVQNEQFF. The CDR3 nucleotides are TGCAGCGTTAGGGTAGCGGGGGTCCAGAATGAGCAGTTCTTC.

V and J are TRBV7-2 and TRBJ2-7; tentative D call: TRBD1 (6 bases). CDR1 SGHTA and CDR2 FQGNSA come from the germline V gene. With 5 bases removed from V and 6 bases from J, the gap between germline ends came to 17 bases. The CDR3 runs 14 residues. CDR3 sequence (DNA): TGTGCCAGCAGCCGCCTTACAGGGTTCAGCGAGCAGTACTTC. Protein product: CASSRLTGFSEQYF.

The chain joins TRBV3-1 (or the pseudogene TRBV3-2) to TRBJ2-2, with 10 positions matching TRBD2. V trimming: 0 bases; J trimming: 4 bases; junction bases outside the gene matches: 11. Looked up from germline, CDR1 is LGHDT and CDR2 is YNNKEL (reference sequence). The CDR3 is 19 amino acids. Here the CDR3 reads CASSQDRGLAGVVTGELFF. In nucleotides, the CDR3 is TGTGCCAGCAGCCAAGATAGGGGTCTAGCGGGAGTCGTCACCGGGGAGCTGTTTTTT.

The chain has TRBV7-9 and TRBJ2-7; 13 nucleotides match TRBD2. V dropped 2 bases and J dropped 9; count of bases not matched to a gene: 13. This CDR3 spans 17 amino acids. Germline V gives CDR1 SEHNR, CDR2 FQNEAQ (reference sequence). CDR3 amino acids: CASSLYTGLAGAPGQYF. Here the CDR3 DNA reads TGTGCCAGCAGCTTATACACAGGACTAGCGGGGGCTCCTGGGCAGTACTTC.

This rearrangement joins TRBV4-1 to TRBJ2-7; 7 bases line up with TRBD1. The CDR3 covers 16 residues. Germline assignment: CDR1 MGHRA and CDR2 YSYEKL. Trimming removed 4 bases from V and 2 bases from J; junction bases left unmatched: 11. CDR3 sequence: CASSPIGTAQTYEQYF. The CDR3, as DNA: TGCGCCAGCAGCCCGATCGGGACAGCTCAAACCTACGAGCAGTACTTC.

This clone was recorded only once. V is TRBV7-2 and J is TRBJ2-7; D perhaps matches TRBD1 (6 bases). Germline V CDR1 and CDR2: SGHTA, FQGNSA. There are 16 residues in the CDR3. Trimming removed 0 bases at V and 1 base at J, with 13 bases between. CDR3 amino acids: CASSLAGAGVSYEQYF. As DNA, the CDR3 is TGTGCCAGCAGCTTAGCGGGGGCAGGGGTGTCCTACGAGCAGTACTTC.